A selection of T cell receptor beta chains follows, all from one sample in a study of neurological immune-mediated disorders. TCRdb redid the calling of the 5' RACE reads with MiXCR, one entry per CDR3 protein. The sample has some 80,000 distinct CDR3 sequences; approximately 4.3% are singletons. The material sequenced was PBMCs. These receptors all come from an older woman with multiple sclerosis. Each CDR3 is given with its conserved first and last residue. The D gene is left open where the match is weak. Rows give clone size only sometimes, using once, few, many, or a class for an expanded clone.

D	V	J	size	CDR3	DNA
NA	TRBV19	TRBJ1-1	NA	CASSIDLRGEAFF	TGTGCCAGTAGTATAGACCTTCGGGGAGAAGCTTTCTTT
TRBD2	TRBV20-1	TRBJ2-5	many	CSARAKGLAQETQYF	TGCAGTGCTAGAGCCAAGGGACTAGCGCAAGAGACCCAGTACTTC
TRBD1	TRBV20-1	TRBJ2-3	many	CSARDRGRGDTQYF	TGCAGTGCTAGAGACAGGGGGCGAGGAGATACGCAGTATTTT
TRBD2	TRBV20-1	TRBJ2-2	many	CSAPPTSGVNTGELFF	TGCAGTGCCCCACCCACTAGCGGCGTAAACACCGGGGAGCTGTTTTTT
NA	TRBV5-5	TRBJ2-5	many	CASSLEPRGETQYF	TGTGCCAGCAGCTTGGAACCCCGTGGGGAGACCCAGTACTTC
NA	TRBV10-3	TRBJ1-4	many	CAIRKEGWANEKLFF	TGTGCCATCAGAAAAGAGGGGTGGGCTAATGAAAAACTGTTTTTT
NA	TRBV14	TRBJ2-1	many	CASSHRTEHYNEQFF	TGTGCCAGCAGCCACCGAACAGAGCACTACAATGAGCAGTTCTTC
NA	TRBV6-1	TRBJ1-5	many	CASSEAAGGRGQPQHF	TGTGCCAGCAGTGAAGCTGCCGGGGGACGAGGGCAGCCCCAGCATTTT
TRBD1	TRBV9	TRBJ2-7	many	CASSVDRGPSYEQYF	TGTGCCAGCAGCGTGGACAGGGGACCCAGCTACGAGCAGTACTTC
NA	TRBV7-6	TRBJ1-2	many	CASSRGPEEGGYTF	TGTGCCAGCAGCAGAGGACCGGAGGAGGGTGGCTACACCTTC
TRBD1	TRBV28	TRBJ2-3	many	CASSPWDRGGDTQYF	TGTGCCAGCAGCCCCTGGGACAGGGGGGGGGATACGCAGTATTTT
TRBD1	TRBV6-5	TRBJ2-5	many	CASRRGQGRETQYF	TGTGCCAGCAGGAGGGGACAGGGACGAGAGACCCAGTACTTC
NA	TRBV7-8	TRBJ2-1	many	CASSLAFAGAEQFF	TGTGCCAGCAGCTTAGCGTTCGCGGGGGCTGAGCAGTTCTTC
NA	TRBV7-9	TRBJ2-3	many	CASSLAVVDTQYF	TGTGCCAGCAGCTTAGCGGTAGTAGATACGCAGTATTTT
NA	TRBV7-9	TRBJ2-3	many	CASSLERDTQYF	TGTGCCAGCAGCTTAGAACGAGATACGCAGTATTTT
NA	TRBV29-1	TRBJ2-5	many	CSVGGGTETQYF	TGCAGCGTTGGTGGGGGTACGGAGACCCAGTACTTC
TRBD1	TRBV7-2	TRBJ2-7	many	CASSPGTGGKEQYF	TGTGCCAGCAGCCCAGGGACAGGGGGGAAAGAGCAGTACTTC
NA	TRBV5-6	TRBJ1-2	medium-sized	CASSSGGPGFNYGYTF	TGTGCCAGCAGCTCCGGAGGGCCGGGGTTTAACTATGGCTACACCTTC
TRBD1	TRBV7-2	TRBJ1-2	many	CASSPQTGDGYTF	TGTGCCAGCAGCCCCCAGACAGGGGATGGCTACACCTTC
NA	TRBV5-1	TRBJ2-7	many	CASSLLREPYEQYF	TGCGCCAGCAGCTTGTTACGGGAACCCTACGAGCAGTACTTC
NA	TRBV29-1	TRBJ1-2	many	CSVAAGGYNYGYTF	TGCAGCGTTGCCGCGGGGGGGTATAACTATGGCTACACCTTC
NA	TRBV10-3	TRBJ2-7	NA	CAISDSEFLSYEQYF	TGTGCCATCAGTGATTCCGAATTCCTCTCCTACGAGCAGTACTTC
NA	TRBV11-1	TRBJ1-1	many	CASTPLGTEAFF	TGTGCCAGCACCCCACTGGGGACTGAAGCTTTCTTT
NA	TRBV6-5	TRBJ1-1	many	CASSPGTEAFF	TGTGCCAGCAGTCCCGGGACCGAAGCTTTCTTT
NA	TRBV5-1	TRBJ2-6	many	CASSFSPSGANVLTF	TGCGCCAGCAGCTTTTCTCCCTCTGGGGCCAACGTCCTGACTTTC